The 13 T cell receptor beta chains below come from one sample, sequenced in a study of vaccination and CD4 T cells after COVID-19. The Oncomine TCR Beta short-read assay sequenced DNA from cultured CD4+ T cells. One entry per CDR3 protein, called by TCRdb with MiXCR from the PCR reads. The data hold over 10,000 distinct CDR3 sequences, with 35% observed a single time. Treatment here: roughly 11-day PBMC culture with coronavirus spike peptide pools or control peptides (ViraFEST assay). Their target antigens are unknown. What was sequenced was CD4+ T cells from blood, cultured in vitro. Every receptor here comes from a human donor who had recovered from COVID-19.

Written as DNA, the CDR3 is TGCAGTGCCGGGACTAGCGGGAGGTCCACCTACAATGAGCAGTTCTTC. As protein: CSAGTSGRSTYNEQFF. This sequence joins TRBV20-1 and TRBJ2-1; 15 bases are shared with TRBD2. Germline V gives CDR1 DFQATT, CDR2 SNEGSKA (reference sequence). Unmatched junction bases numbered 5, after V lost 6 bases and J lost 2 bases. This CDR3 spans 16 amino acids.

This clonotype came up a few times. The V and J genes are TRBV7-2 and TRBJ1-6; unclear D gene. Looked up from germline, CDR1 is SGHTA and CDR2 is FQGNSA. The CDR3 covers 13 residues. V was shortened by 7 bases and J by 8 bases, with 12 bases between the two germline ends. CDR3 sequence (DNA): TGTGCCAGCAAGGGCTTCTGGGATTCACCCCTCCACTTT. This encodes CASKGFWDSPLHF.

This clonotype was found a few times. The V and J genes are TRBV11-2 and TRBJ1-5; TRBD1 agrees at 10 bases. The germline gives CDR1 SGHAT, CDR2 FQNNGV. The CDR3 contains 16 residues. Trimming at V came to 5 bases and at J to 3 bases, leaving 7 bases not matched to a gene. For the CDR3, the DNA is TGTGCCAGCAGCCCCTCGGGGACAGGGGTCAATCAGCCCCAGCATTTT. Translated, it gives CASSPSGTGVNQPQHF.

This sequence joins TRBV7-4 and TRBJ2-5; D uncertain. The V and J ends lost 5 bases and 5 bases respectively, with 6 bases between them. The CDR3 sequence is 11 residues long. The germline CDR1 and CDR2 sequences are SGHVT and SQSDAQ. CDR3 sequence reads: CASSPPETQYF. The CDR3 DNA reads TGTGCCAGCAGCCCGCCGGAGACCCAGTACTTC.

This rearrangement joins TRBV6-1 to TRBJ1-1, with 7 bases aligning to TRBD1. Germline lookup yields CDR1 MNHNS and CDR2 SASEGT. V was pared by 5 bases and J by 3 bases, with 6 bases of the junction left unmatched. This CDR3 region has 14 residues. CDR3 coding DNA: TGTGCCAGCAGTCGACAGGGTGTGGACACTGAAGCTTTCTTT. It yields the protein CASSRQGVDTEAFF.

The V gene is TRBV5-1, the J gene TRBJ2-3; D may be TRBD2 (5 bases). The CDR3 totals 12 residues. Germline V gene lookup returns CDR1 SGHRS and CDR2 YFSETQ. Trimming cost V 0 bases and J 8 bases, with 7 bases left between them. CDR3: CASSLGEGTQYF. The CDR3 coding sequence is TGCGCCAGCAGCTTGGGAGAGGGTACGCAGTATTTT.

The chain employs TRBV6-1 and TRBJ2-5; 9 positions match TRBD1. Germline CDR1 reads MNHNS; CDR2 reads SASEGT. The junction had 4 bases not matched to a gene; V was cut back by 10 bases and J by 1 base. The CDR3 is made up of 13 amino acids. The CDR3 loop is CATDRGFQETQYF. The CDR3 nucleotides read TGTGCCACGGACAGGGGATTCCAAGAGACCCAGTACTTC.

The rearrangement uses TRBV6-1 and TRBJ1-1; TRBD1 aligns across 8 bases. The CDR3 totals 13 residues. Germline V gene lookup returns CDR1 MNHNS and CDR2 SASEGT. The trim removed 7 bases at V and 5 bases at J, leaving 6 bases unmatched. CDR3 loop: CASIGQGGTEAFF. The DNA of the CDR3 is TGTGCCAGCATCGGACAGGGTGGAACTGAAGCTTTCTTT.

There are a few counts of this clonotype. In DNA form, the CDR3 reads TGCAGTGCTAGAGACTGGGGGCGGGAGAAGTACAATGAGCAGTTCTTC. Its protein product is CSARDWGREKYNEQFF. V gene TRBV20-1 combines with J gene TRBJ2-1; possible D gene TRBD2, 7 bases. Between the trimmed V and J ends, which lost 0 bases and 4 bases, there was a span of 16 bases. The CDR3 extends over 16 amino acids. Germline assignment: CDR1 DFQATT and CDR2 SNEGSKA (reference sequence).

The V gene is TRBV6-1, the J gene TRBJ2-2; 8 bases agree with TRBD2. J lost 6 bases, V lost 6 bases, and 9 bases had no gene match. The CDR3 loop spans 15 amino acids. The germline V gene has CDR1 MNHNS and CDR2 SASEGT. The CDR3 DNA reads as TGTGCCAGCAGGGAGAGCGGGAGATTCTCCGGGGAGCTGTTTTTT. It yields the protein CASRESGRFSGELFF.

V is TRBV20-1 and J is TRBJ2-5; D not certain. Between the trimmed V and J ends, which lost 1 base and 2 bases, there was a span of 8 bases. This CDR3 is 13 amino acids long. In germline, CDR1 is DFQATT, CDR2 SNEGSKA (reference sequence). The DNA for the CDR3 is TGCAGTGCTAGAGGCTCCGGGCAAGAGACCCAGTACTTC. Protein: CSARGSGQETQYF.

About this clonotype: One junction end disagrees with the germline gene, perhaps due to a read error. The CDR3 DNA sequence: TGCAGTGCTATAGACAGGGTCCGGTACGGGCAGTACTTC. The encoded protein is CSAIDRVRYGQYF. This chain links TRBV20-1 with TRBJ2-7; 7 bases line up with TRBD1. This CDR3 has 13 residues. Looked up from germline, CDR1 is DFQATT and CDR2 is SNEGSKA (reference sequence).

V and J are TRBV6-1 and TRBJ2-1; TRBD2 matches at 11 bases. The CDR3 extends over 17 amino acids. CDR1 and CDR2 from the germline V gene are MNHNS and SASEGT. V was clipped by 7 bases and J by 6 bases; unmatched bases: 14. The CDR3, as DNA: TGTGCCAGCATCCTACTAGCGGGAGATTTCTGGGCCAATGAGCAGTTCTTC. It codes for CASILLAGDFWANEQFF.